This T cell receptor (beta chain) was documented in a study of T-cell memory formation after mild COVID-19. V shed 0 bases and J 2 bases; nucleotides not matched to a gene: 12. Germline V gene lookup returns CDR1 DFQATT and CDR2 SNEGSKA (reference sequence). This CDR3 has 18 residues. TCRdb reprocessed the 5' RACE reads via MiXCR and lists one record per CDR3 protein. There are 100,000 to 140,000 distinct CDR3 sequences in the sample; approximately 15% occur only once, and under 45% lies in the top ten. This chain joins TRBV20-1 and TRBJ2-3, with TRBD2 matching 9 bases. This clonotype originated in a man in his late teens or twenties who had mild COVID-19 (a few samples of this study predate the infection). Cell type and time point are not known. The sequenced material came from PBMCs or a T cell subset sorted from them (not recorded which). CDR3 sequence (DNA): TGCAGTGCTAGAGAGGACGCGAAGAGCGGGGGGATCACAGATACGCAGTATTTT. Translation: CSAREDAKSGGITDTQYF.